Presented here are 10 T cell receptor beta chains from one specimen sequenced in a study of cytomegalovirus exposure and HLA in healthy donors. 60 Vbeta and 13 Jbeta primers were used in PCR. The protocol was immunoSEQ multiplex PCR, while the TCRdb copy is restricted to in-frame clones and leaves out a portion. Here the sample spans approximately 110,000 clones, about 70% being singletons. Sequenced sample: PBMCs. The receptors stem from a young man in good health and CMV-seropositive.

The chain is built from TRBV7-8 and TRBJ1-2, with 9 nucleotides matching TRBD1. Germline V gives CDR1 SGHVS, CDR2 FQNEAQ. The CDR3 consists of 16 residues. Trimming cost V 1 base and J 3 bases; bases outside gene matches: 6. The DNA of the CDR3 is TGTGCCAGCAGCTTAGGGACAGGGGCGGCACACTATGGCTACACCTTC. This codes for CASSLGTGAAHYGYTF.

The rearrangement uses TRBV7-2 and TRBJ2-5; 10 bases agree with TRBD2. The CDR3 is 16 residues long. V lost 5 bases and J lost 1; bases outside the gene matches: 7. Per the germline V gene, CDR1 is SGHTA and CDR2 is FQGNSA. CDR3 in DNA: TGTGCCAGCAGCCCACTAGCGGGGATACCCCAAGAGACCCAGTACTTC. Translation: CASSPLAGIPQETQYF.

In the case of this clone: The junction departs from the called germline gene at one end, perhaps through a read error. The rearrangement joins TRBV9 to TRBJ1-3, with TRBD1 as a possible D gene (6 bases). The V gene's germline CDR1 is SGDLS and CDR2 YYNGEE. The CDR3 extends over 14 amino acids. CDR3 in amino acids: CASSADSSGNTVYF. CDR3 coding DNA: TGTGCCAGCAGCGCGGACAGCTCTGGAAACACCGTATATTTT. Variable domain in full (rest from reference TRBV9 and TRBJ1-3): DSGVTQTPKHLITATGQRVTLRCSPRSGDLSVYWYQQSLDQGLQFLIQYYNGEERAKGNILERFSAQQFPDLHSELNLSSLELGDSALYFCASSADSSGNTVYFGEGSWLTVV.

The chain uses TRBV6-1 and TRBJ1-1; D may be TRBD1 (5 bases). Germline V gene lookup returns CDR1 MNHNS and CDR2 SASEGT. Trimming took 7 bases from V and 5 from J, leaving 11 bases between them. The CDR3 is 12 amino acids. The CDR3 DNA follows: TGTGCCAGCAACCAGGGAAGGACTGAAGCTTTCTTT. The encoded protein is CASNQGRTEAFF.

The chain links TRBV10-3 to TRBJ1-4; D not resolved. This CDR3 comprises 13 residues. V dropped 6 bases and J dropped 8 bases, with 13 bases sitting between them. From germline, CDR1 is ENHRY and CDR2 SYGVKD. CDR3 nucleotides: TGTGCCATCAGCGACGGGGTTAAAGAAAAACTGTTTTTT. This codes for CAISDGVKEKLFF.

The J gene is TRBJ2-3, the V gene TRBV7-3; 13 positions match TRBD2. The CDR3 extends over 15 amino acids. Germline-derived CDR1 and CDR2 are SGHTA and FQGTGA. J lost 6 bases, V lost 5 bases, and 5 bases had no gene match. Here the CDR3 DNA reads TGTGCCAGCAGCCAACTAGCGGGGGGGATGGATACGCAGTATTTT. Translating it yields CASSQLAGGMDTQYF.

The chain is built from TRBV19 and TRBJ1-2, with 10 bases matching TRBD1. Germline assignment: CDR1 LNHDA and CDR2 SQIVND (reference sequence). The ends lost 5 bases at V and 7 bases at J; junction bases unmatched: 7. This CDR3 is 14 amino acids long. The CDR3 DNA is TGTGCCAGTAGTTCCCGGGACAGGGGCCCTGGCTACACCTTC. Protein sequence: CASSSRDRGPGYTF.

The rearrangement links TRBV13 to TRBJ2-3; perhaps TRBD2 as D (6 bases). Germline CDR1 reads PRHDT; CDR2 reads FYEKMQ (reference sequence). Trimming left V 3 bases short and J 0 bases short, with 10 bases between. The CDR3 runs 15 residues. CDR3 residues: CASSFTGGSTDTQYF. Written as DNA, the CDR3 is TGTGCCAGCAGCTTCACAGGAGGGAGCACAGATACGCAGTATTTT. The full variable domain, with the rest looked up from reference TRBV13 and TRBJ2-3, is AAGVIQSPRHLIKEKRETATLKCYPIPRHDTVYWYQQGPGQDPQFLISFYEKMQSDKGSIPDRFSAQQFSDYHSELNMSSLELGDSALYFCASSFTGGSTDTQYFGPGTRLTVL.

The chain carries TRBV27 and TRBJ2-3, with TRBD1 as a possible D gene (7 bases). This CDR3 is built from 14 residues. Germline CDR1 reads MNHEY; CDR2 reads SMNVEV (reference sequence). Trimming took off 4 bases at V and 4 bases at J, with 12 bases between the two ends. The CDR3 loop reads CASSWRDSADTQYF. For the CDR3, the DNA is TGTGCCAGCAGTTGGCGGGACAGCGCAGATACGCAGTATTTT.

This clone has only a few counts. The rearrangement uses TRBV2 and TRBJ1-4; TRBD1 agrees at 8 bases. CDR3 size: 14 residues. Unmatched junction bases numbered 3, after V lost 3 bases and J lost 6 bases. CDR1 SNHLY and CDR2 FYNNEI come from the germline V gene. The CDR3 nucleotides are TGTGCCAGCAGTGAGGCAGGGGGCTATGAAAAACTGTTTTTT. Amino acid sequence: CASSEAGGYEKLFF.